Listed below are T cell receptor beta chains from one sample, sequenced in a study. TCRdb independently ran MiXCR on the 5' RACE reads; one entry per CDR3 protein. The table lists about 57,000 distinct CDR3 sequences, approximately 27% of them singletons. Sample: tumor-infiltrating Tregs sorted from the breast tumor. These receptors were collected from a female donor with breast cancer. Both conserved end residues are part of each CDR3. D genes are given only for firm matches. Clone size is stated in some rows and not others, as once, few, many or a class when expanded.

j_call v_call clone_size d_call cdr3_nt cdr3_aa
TRBJ1-5 TRBV6-6 few TRBD1 TGTGCCAGCAGAAGGGACAGTTCTAGCAATCAGCCCCAGCATTTT CASRRDSSSNQPQHF
TRBJ1-1 TRBV28 - TRBD1 TGTGCCAGCCTGGACAGGGAATATAGGGTGAACACTGAAGCTTTCTTT CASLDREYRVNTEAFF
TRBJ1-3 TRBV7-8 few - TGTGCCAGCAGCCCAGACGACAGGCTCTCTGGAAACACCATATATTTT CASSPDDRLSGNTIYF
TRBJ1-1 TRBV5-4 - - TGTGCCAGCAGCTTGGATGGGGGGAACACTGAAGCTTTCTTT CASSLDGGNTEAFF
TRBJ2-2 TRBV24-1 once - TGTGCCACCAGTGATTTGCGGGGACAACACACCGGGGAGCTGTTTTTT CATSDLRGQHTGELFF
TRBJ1-1 TRBV2 - - TGTGCCAGCAACCGGGACAACTCTAAAGCTTTCTTT CASNRDNSKAFF
TRBJ2-7 TRBV2 - - TGTGCCAGCAGTGGGCTTTCAAGCTCCTACGAGCAGTACTTC CASSGLSSSYEQYF
TRBJ2-5 TRBV12-3/TRBV12-4 many - TGTGCCACGAGCGCACCCTCGGCAGGGAGAGAGACCCAGTACTTC CATSAPSAGRETQYF
TRBJ1-2 TRBV7-2 - TRBD1 TGTGCCAGCAGCTTCCGGGACAGTAACTATGGCTACACCTTC CASSFRDSNYGYTF
TRBJ1-1 TRBV6-5 - - TGTGCCATAAAAGGGACAAGGAACACTGAAGCTTTCTTT CAIKGTRNTEAFF
TRBJ1-2 TRBV6-5 many - TGTGCCAGCAGTTTAGGGAGCTATGGCTACACCTTC CASSLGSYGYTF
TRBJ2-7 TRBV11-2 - - TGTGCCAGCAGCGTCCTAGACGAGCAATACTTC CASSVLDEQYF
TRBJ2-1 TRBV29-1 medium-sized - TGCAGCGTTGGCCTCAGGGGAGTCAATGAGCAGTTCTTC CSVGLRGVNEQFF
TRBJ2-1 TRBV20-1 - - TGCAGTGCTAGAGACCCGGTTGCGAGGGGTCTAAAGGATGAGCAGTTCTTC CSARDPVARGLKDEQFF
TRBJ2-2 TRBV24-1 - TRBD1 TGTGCCGCCAGTGAGGGACAGGGCGCCACCGGGGAGCTGTTTTTT CAASEGQGATGELFF
TRBJ2-7 TRBV12-3/TRBV12-4 - TRBD2 TGTGCCAGCAGTTTCGATCGGGGGACTAGCGGGAGAGAGAGGAACGAGCAGTACTTC CASSFDRGTSGRERNEQYF
TRBJ2-3 TRBV6-1 - - TGTGCCAGCAGTGTCGGAAGGGGGGTGGAAGATACGCAGTATTTT CASSVGRGVEDTQYF
TRBJ1-1 TRBV7-2 - - TGTGCCAGCAGCCCCCTGGGGACCGCCGGAACTGAAGCTTTCTTT CASSPLGTAGTEAFF
TRBJ2-5 TRBV7-2 many - TGTGCCAGCAGCAAGAGGGGGGATCTCCAAGAGACCCAGTACTTC CASSKRGDLQETQYF
TRBJ2-3 TRBV20-1 medium-sized TRBD1 TGCAGTGCCCAGGACAGGGAATATATAAATACGCAGTATTTT CSAQDREYINTQYF
TRBJ2-1 TRBV20-1 - TRBD2 TGCAGTGCTGGGCGACTAGCATGCTATGAGCAGTTCTTC CSAGRLACYEQFF
TRBJ2-5 TRBV4-1 few TRBD1 TGCGCCAGCGGCGAAGACAGGGGGAGCCACCAAGAGACCCAGTACTTC CASGEDRGSHQETQYF
TRBJ2-5 TRBV7-8 - TRBD2 TGTGCCAGCAGCGCACGACTAGCGGGAGTGGGAGAGACCCAGTACTTC CASSARLAGVGETQYF
TRBJ2-7 TRBV5-1 few TRBD2 TGCACCAGCAGCAGAGCGACTAGCGGGGCCGAGCAGTACTTC CTSSRATSGAEQYF
TRBJ2-4 TRBV20-1 medium-sized TRBD2 TGCAGTGCTAGACCCTTAATGGGACTAGTCTGGAACATTCAGTACTTC CSARPLMGLVWNIQYF
TRBJ1-1 TRBV20-1 few - TGCAGTGCTAGAGATCATGGGGGAGTGAACACTGAAGCTTTCTTT CSARDHGGVNTEAFF
TRBJ2-5 TRBV6-1 few - TGTGCCAGCAGTGAAGGCCCCACAGGCTTCCAAGAGACCCAGTACTTC CASSEGPTGFQETQYF
TRBJ2-2 TRBV20-1 few TRBD1 TGCAGTGCCCCTAAAACAGGGGGCACCGGGGAGCTGTTTTTT CSAPKTGGTGELFF